The clone carrying this TCR beta chain has a handful of counts. Trimming took off 2 bases at V and 2 bases at J, with 14 bases between the two ends. The germline V gene encodes CDR1 SNHLY and CDR2 FYNNEI. The CDR3 sequence is 16 residues long. Via MiXCR, TCRdb re-called the 5' RACE reads, giving one row per CDR3 protein. The data show more than 45,000 distinct CDR3 sequences, with around 6.1% seen just once and roughly 31% held by the top ten. This specimen comes from a study of T cells after yellow fever vaccination. The sequencing used PBMCs, either bulk or a sorted T-cell subset (CD4+, CD8+, memory, or dextramer-sorted; not recorded which), collected on the day of the yellow fever booster vaccination. This chain connects TRBV2 to TRBJ2-3; weak D call: TRBD1 (6 bases). The TCR comes from a man aged 18 to 30 who received the YFV17D yellow fever vaccine. As DNA, the CDR3 is TGTGCCAGCAGTGAACCACAGGGCTTGGTCACAGATACGCAGTATTTT. Encoded protein: CASSEPQGLVTDTQYF.